This TCR beta chain was sequenced for a study of OX40 agonist ivuxolimab in advanced cancers. For the study in its entirety: Ivuxolimab was a fully human IgG2 agonistic monoclonal antibody targeting the costimulatory receptor OX40 (CD134). The paper covers the monotherapy dose-escalation part of the phase I ivuxolimab trial, which included N ≈ 50 patients. Three dose-escalation patients achieved partial responses, one with hepatocellular carcinoma and two with cutaneous melanoma. In the dose-escalation cohort, nearly 85% of patients were male, and the mean age was roughly 60 years with a range of roughly 23 to 79. Intravenous ivuxolimab was administered to patients every 2 weeks at six dose levels: 0.01, 0.1, 0.3, 1.5, 3 and 10 mg/kg. Prior anti-PD-1, anti-PD-L1 or anti-CTLA-4 therapy was permitted, and less than 45% of dose-escalation patients had received checkpoint inhibitors. The purpose of peripheral TCRbeta sequencing was to test whether ivuxolimab changed TCR sequence diversity and led to clonal T-cell expansion. Among the approximately 54 dose-escalation patients, about 20 had hepatocellular carcinoma, roughly 15 melanoma, 9 renal cell carcinoma and 9 head and neck cancer.

Study-wide findings and limitations: At doses from 0.1 to 3.0 mg/kg, clonal expansion was seen in both CD4+ and CD8+ blood T cells between baseline and week 6. In partial responders in the 0.1-3.0 mg/kg groups, normalized peripheral clonal expansion was found to be among the lowest, especially among CD8+ T cells. After ivuxolimab, expanded clones were on average more numerous among CD8+ T cells than among CD4+ T cells. Low levels of normalized T-cell clonal expansion were also shown by some nonresponding patients. The antigen specificity of the peripheral T cells that underwent clonal expansion was not determined.

The trial excluded patients who had a history of autoimmune disease or who were on systemic immunosuppression. Peripheral blood for TCR sequencing was drawn from every dose cohort at baseline, at cycle 4 day 1 and at cycle 7 day 1. Samples came from an open-label, multicenter, first-in-human phase I dose-escalation trial of ivuxolimab. Adults with locally advanced or metastatic melanoma, renal cell carcinoma, hepatocellular carcinoma or head and neck squamous cell carcinoma were enrolled in the trial. CD4+ and CD8+ T cells were sorted separately from peripheral blood before TCR sequencing. With regard to this clone: Its antigen is unknown. Base qualities are not provided; no much larger clone lies one nucleotide away.

The CDR3 contains 17 residues, cysteine and phenylalanine counted. Of all the DNA, just the CDR3 is kept, 51 bases in frame from base 1. After removal of 4 bases from V and 0 bases from J, the junction retains 8 bases not matched to a gene. CDR1 and CDR2 are read off the germline V gene (reference sequence) as LNHDA and SQIVND. For sequencing of the TCRbeta CDR3 region, genomic DNA was extracted from the sorted cells. The immunoSEQ Assay was used to sequence the TCRbeta CDR3 regions. TCRdb's version of the immuneACCESS table is confined to in-frame rearrangements and falls short of the full clone set. An unresolved V gene accounts for under half of the shortfall where checked; the remainder is of unknown origin. The sample data list 77,000 or so clones, and approximately 85% of these were observed just once. Of the sample, 2% to 2.5% is held by the ten largest clones.

The sequence is built from TRBV19 and TRBJ1-1; TRBD1 aligns with 10 central bases. The specimen was CD4+ or CD8+ T cells sorted from blood, collected in a trial of the OX40 agonist ivuxolimab. This TCR was sampled from an adult with an advanced solid tumor such as melanoma, head and neck, liver or kidney cancer. The CDR3 in this case is CASSSSDRGNLNTEAFF. The DNA sequence is TGTGCCAGTAGTAGCTCGGACAGGGGGAATTTGAACACTGAAGCTTTCTTT.